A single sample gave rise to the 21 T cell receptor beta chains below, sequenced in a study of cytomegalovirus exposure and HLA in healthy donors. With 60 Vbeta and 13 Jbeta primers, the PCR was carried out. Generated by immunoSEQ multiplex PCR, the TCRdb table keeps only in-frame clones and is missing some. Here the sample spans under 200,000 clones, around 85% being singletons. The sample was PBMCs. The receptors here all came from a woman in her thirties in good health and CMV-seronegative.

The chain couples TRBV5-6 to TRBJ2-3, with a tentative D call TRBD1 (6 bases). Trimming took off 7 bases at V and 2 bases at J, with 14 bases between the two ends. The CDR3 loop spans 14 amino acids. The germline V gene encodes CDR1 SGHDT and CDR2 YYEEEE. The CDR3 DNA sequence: TGTGCCAGCGCAGGGTGGGGACACACAGATACGCAGTATTTT. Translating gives CASAGWGHTDTQYF.

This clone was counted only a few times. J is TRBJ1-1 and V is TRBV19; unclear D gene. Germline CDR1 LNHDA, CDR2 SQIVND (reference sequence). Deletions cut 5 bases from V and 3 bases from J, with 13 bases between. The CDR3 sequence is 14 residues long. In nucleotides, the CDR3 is TGTGCCAGTAGTCCCCTTGTGAGGGACACTGAAGCTTTCTTT. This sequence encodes CASSPLVRDTEAFF.

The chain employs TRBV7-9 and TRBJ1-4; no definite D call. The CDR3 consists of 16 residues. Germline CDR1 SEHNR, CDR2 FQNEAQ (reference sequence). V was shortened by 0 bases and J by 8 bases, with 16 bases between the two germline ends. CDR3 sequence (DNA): TGTGCCAGCAGCTTAGCGGGGAGAGGAGGAGGGGAAAAACTGTTTTTT. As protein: CASSLAGRGGGEKLFF.

The CDR3 sequence is CASSFEGSGEQYF. CDR3 DNA sequence: TGCGCCAGCAGCTTTGAGGGAAGTGGGGAGCAGTACTTC. This chain uses TRBV5-1 with TRBJ2-5, with a tentative D call TRBD2 (5 bases). The CDR3 contains 13 residues. Trimming removed 2 bases at V and 11 bases at J, with 16 bases between. Looked up from germline, CDR1 is SGHRS and CDR2 is YFSETQ.

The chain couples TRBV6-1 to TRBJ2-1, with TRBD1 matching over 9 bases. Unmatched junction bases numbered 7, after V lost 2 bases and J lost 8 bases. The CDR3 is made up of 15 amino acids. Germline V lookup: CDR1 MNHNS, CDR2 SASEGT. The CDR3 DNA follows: TGTGCCAGCAGTGAACTGACAGGGGGGTGGCATGAGCAGTTCTTC. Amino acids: CASSELTGGWHEQFF.

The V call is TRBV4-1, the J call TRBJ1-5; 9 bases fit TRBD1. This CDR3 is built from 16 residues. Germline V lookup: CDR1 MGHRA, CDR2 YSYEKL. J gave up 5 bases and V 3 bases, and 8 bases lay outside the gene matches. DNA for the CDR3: TGCGCCAGCAGCCAGGGGACAGGGCTCCCATATCAGCCCCAGCATTTT. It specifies CASSQGTGLPYQPQHF.

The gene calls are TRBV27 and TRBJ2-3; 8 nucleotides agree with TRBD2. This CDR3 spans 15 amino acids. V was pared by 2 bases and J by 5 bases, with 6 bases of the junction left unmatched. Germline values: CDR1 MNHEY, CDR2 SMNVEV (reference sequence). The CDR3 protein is CASSLAPGGGDTQYF. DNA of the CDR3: TGTGCCAGCAGTTTAGCGCCGGGAGGGGGAGATACGCAGTATTTT.

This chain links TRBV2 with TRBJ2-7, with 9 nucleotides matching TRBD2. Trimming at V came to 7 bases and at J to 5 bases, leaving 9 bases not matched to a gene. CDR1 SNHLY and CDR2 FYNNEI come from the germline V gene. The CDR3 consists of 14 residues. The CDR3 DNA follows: TGTGCCAGCAACGCGGGAGGGCCGATGGACGAGCAGTACTTC. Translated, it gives CASNAGGPMDEQYF. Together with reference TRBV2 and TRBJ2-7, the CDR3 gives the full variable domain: EPEVTQTPSHQVTQMGQEVILRCVPISNHLYFYWYRQILGQKVEFLVSFYNNEISEKSEIFDDQFSVERPDGSNFTLKIRSTKLEDSAMYFCASNAGGPMDEQYFGPGTRLTVT.

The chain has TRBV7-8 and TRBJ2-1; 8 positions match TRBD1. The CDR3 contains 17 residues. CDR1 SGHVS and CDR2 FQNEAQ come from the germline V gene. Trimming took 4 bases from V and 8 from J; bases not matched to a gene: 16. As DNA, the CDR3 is TGTGCCAGCAGCTCCTACCCCCCCAGGGGGCGTTGGGATGAGCAGTTCTTC. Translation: CASSSYPPRGRWDEQFF.

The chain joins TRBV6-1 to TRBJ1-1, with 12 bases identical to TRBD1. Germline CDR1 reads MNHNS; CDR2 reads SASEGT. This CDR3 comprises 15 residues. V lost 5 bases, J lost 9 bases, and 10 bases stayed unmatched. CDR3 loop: CASSRTGQGASKAFF. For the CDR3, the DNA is TGTGCCAGCAGTAGGACGGGACAGGGGGCTTCAAAAGCTTTCTTT.

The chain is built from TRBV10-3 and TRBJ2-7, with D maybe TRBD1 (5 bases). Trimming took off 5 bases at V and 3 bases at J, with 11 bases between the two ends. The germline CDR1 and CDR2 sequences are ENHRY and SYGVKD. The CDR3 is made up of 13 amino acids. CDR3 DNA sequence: TGTGCCATCAGTCCCGACAGTTACTACGAGCAGTACTTC. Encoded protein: CAISPDSYYEQYF.

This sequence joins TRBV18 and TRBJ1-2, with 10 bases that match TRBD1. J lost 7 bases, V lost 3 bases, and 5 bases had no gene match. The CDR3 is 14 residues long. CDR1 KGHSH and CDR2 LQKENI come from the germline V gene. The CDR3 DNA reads TGTGCCAGCTCACCGCCCGGGACAGGGGTTGGCTACACCTTC. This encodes CASSPPGTGVGYTF.

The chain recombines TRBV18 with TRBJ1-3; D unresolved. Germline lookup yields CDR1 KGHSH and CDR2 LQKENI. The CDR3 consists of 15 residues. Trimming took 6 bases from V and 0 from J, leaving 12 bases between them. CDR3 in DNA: TGTGCCAGCTCTCCCACAGAACTCTCTGGAAACACCATATATTTT. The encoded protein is CASSPTELSGNTIYF.

CDR3 coding DNA: TGCGCCAGCAGCTTGGGAGGGACAGGGATCACAGATACGCAGTATTTT. Translation: CASSLGGTGITDTQYF. This chain connects TRBV5-1 to TRBJ2-3; the match to TRBD1 covers 9 bases. Trimming took 0 bases from V and 2 from J; bases not matched to a gene: 4. The CDR3 covers 16 residues. The germline V gene encodes CDR1 SGHRS and CDR2 YFSETQ.

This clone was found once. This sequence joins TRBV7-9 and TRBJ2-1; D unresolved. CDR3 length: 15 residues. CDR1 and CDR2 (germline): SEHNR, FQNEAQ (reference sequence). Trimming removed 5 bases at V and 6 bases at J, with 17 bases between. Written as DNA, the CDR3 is TGTGCCAGCAGCGAAACTATGCCGACGGTCAATGAGCAGTTCTTC. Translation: CASSETMPTVNEQFF.

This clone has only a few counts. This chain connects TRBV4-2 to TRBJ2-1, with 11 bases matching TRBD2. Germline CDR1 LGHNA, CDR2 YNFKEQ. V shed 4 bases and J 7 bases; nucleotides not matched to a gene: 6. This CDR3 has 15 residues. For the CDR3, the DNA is TGTGCCAGCAGCCTAGCGGGGGGGACGTCTAATGAGCAGTTCTTC. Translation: CASSLAGGTSNEQFF.

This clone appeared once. In nucleotides, the CDR3 is TGTGCCAGCAGCCCCTCGGGTGTTCCCTATAATTCACCCCTCCACTTT. Translating it yields CASSPSGVPYNSPLHF. This sequence joins TRBV5-6 and TRBJ1-6; D call uncertain. With 4 bases removed from V and 2 bases from J, the gap between germline ends came to 13 bases. Germline V gene lookup returns CDR1 SGHDT and CDR2 YYEEEE. The CDR3 consists of 16 residues.

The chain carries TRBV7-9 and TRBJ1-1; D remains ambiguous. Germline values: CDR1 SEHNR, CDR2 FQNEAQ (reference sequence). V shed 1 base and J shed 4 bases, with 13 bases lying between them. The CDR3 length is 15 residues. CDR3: CASSLGGGMGTEAFF. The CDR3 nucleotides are TGTGCCAGCAGCTTAGGCGGAGGGATGGGCACTGAAGCTTTCTTT.

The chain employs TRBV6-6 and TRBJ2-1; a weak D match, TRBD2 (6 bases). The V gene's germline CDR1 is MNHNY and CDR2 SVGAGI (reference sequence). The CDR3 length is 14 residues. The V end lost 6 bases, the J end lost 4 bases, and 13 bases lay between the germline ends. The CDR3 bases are TGTGCCAGCAGAGCAAGCGGGCTTTACAATGAGCAGTTCTTC. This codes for CASRASGLYNEQFF.

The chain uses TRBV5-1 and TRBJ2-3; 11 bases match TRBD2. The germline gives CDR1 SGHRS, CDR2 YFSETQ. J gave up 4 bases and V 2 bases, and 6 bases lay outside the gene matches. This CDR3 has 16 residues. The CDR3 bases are TGCGCCAGCAGCTTAAATAGCGGGGGGGTCTCAGATACGCAGTATTTT. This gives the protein CASSLNSGGVSDTQYF.

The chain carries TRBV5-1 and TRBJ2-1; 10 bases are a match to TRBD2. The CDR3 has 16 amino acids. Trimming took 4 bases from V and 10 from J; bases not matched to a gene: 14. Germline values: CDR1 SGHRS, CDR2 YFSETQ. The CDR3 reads CASSRSSGSLAGEQFF. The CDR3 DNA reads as TGCGCCAGCAGCAGGTCTAGCGGGAGCTTAGCAGGGGAGCAGTTCTTC. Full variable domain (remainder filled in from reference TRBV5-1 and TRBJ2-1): KAGVTQTPRYLIKTRGQQVTLSCSPISGHRSVSWYQQTPGQGLQFLFEYFSETQRNKGNFPGRFSGRQFSNSRSEMNVSTLELGDSALYLCASSRSSGSLAGEQFFGPGTRLTVL.